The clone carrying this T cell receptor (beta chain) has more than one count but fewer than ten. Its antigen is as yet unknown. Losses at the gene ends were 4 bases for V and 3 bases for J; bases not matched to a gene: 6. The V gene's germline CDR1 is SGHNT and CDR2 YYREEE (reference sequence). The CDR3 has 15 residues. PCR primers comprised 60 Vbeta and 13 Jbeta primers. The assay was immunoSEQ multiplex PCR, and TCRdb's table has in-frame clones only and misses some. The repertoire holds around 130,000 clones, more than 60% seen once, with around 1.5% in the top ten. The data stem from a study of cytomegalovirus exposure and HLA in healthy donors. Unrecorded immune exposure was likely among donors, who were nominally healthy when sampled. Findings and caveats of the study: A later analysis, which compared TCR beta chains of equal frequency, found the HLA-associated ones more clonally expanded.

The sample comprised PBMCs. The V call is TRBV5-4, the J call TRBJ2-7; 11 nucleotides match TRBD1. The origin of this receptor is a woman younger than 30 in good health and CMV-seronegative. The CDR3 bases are TGTGCCAGCAGCCCCGGGACAGGGGGTGTCTACGAGCAGTACTTC. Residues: CASSPGTGGVYEQYF.